The sequence of this T cell receptor (beta chain) was determined in a study of blood T cells in healthy people across ages. Then a second PCR, running roughly 7 to 11 cycles, was carried out with a sample-barcoded 5' primer and a J-beta primer mix. Every cDNA was tagged by a template-switch adaptor with 12 random nucleotides. TCRdb itself ran the 5' RACE reads through MiXCR, one entry per CDR3 protein. Seen here are about 1.4 million distinct CDR3 sequences, 59% observed once, and the top ten hold 5% to 7%. Study-wide results and caveats: Diversity figures based on one million T cells were deemed too low.

This clonotype was seen a single time. The antigen remains undetermined. The sequence was collected from a man in his late teens or twenties in good health. Source material: blood.

Written as DNA, the CDR3 is TGTGCCAGCAGCCCCGGGGACAGTAAAAACATTCAGTACTTC. This gives the protein CASSPGDSKNIQYF. The chain links TRBV7-2 to TRBJ2-4; 7 bases align to TRBD1. The CDR3 length is 14 residues. Germline loops: CDR1 SGHTA, CDR2 FQGNSA. V shed 5 bases and J 4 bases; nucleotides not matched to a gene: 5.